This TCR beta chain was observed in a study of OX40 agonist ivuxolimab in advanced cancers. About the study: In this trial design, patients received ivuxolimab intravenously at 0.01 to 10 mg/kg every 2 weeks. Patients with prior anti-PD-1, anti-PD-L1 or anti-CTLA-4 therapy were eligible; approximately 40% had some. With a range of roughly 23 to 79, age averaged approximately 55 years, and about 80% were male. The study, taken as a whole, reports: Nonresponders included some who also had low normalized T-cell clonal expansion.

V was trimmed by 1 base and J by 0 bases, leaving 12 bases between them. The length of the CDR3 is 16 residues. Germline assignment: CDR1 SGDLS and CDR2 YYNGEE. Produced via immunoSEQ multiplex PCR; TCRdb's table is partial and in-frame only. Here the sample spans tens of thousands of clones, under 90% being singletons. As concerns this clone: Its antigen is not known.

The sequencing used CD4+ or CD8+ T cells sorted from blood, collected in a trial of the OX40 agonist ivuxolimab. The chain couples TRBV9 to TRBJ2-3, with D unclear. The receptor's source is an adult with an advanced solid tumor such as melanoma, head and neck, liver or kidney cancer. CDR3 in amino acids: CASSVKPDPSTDTQYF. The CDR3 coding sequence is TGTGCCAGCAGCGTAAAACCAGATCCGAGCACAGATACGCAGTATTTT. The full variable domain, rest sourced from reference TRBV9 and TRBJ2-3, is DSGVTQTPKHLITATGQRVTLRCSPRSGDLSVYWYQQSLDQGLQFLIQYYNGEERAKGNILERFSAQQFPDLHSELNLSSLELGDSALYFCASSVKPDPSTDTQYFGPGTRLTVL.